The rows below give T cell receptor beta chains drawn from one sample of a study of T cell changes during pregnancy in multiple sclerosis. Here immunoSEQ multiplex PCR was the method, and the copy in TCRdb shows in-frame clones only, minus some. The table shows approximately 130,000 clones, with about 96% occurring only once. This specimen consisted of peripheral blood, obtained after pregnancy. The origin of the receptors is a female donor with multiple sclerosis, enrolled in a pregnancy study. CDR3s include the opening cysteine and the closing phenylalanine or tryptophan. Fields, in order: J gene, D gene, V gene, clone size, CDR3 protein, CDR3 DNA. A D gene is named only where the DNA matches it firmly. For some rows the clone size is stated as once, few or many, or as a class when expanded; others skip it.

TRBJ2-7,TRBD1,TRBV7-2,-,CASSPGTGGPYEQYF,TGTGCCAGCAGTCCCGGGACAGGGGGACCCTACGAGCAGTACTTC
TRBJ2-1,-,TRBV7-2,-,CASSLEENFRVDEQFF,TGTGCCAGCAGCTTAGAGGAGAATTTCAGGGTAGATGAGCAGTTCTTC
TRBJ2-6,-,TRBV5-4,-,CASSSPIRISGANVLTF,TGTGCCAGCAGCTCACCAATCAGGATCTCTGGGGCCAACGTCCTGACTTTC
TRBJ2-2,TRBD1,TRBV11-2,-,CASSFGQGALDGELFF,TGTGCCAGCAGCTTCGGACAGGGGGCGTTGGACGGGGAGCTGTTTTTT
TRBJ2-7,-,TRBV18,-,CASSPLGGQLLGEQYF,TGTGCCAGCTCACCGCTCGGGGGGCAGCTTTTGGGGGAGCAGTACTTC
TRBJ2-3,TRBD2,TRBV29-1,-,CSFLAEGFNTQYF,TGCAGCTTTCTAGCGGAAGGATTCAATACGCAGTATTTT
TRBJ2-7,-,TRBV6-5,-,CASSYSVSTAPYEQYF,TGTGCCAGCAGTTACTCCGTATCGACAGCCCCCTACGAGCAGTACTTC
TRBJ2-7,-,TRBV15,-,CATGWDNSGEQYF,TGTGCCACGGGATGGGACAACTCGGGGGAGCAGTACTTC
TRBJ1-5,TRBD1,TRBV2,-,CASSVQGAIQPQHF,TGTGCCAGCAGTGTACAGGGGGCTATTCAGCCCCAGCATTTT
TRBJ2-7,-,TRBV30,-,CAWSYGSTSNEQYF,TGTGCCTGGAGTTACGGGAGTACTTCCAACGAGCAGTACTTC
TRBJ2-2,-,TRBV6-5,-,CASSSRGWGGELFF,TGTGCCAGCAGTTCCAGGGGCTGGGGCGGGGAGCTGTTTTTT
TRBJ2-7,-,TRBV5-1,-,CASSREAYEQYF,TGCGCCAGCAGCCGCGAAGCCTACGAGCAGTACTTC
TRBJ2-7,TRBD1,TRBV5-1,-,CASKNGDRDYEQYF,TGCGCCAGCAAAAATGGGGACAGGGACTACGAGCAGTACTTC
TRBJ1-2,TRBD1,TRBV5-4,-,CASSLGQGGGYTF,TGTGCCAGCAGCTTGGGTCAGGGGGGTGGCTACACCTTC
TRBJ1-1,-,TRBV28,-,CASSTVGVTTEAFF,TGTGCCAGCAGTACCGTCGGGGTAACAACTGAAGCTTTCTTT
TRBJ1-5,-,TRBV7-8,-,CASSLVGTYNQPQHF,TGTGCCAGCAGCTTAGTCGGGACATACAATCAGCCCCAGCATTTT
TRBJ2-1,-,TRBV5-1,-,CASRRGYNTYGAYNEQFF,TGCGCCAGCAGGAGAGGGTACAACACGTACGGGGCCTACAATGAGCAGTTCTTC
TRBJ1-1,-,TRBV29-1,-,CSATTMNTEAFF,TGCAGCGCTACGACAATGAACACTGAAGCTTTCTTT
TRBJ2-7,-,TRBV6-6,-,CASSGRADEQYF,TGTGCCAGCAGTGGCAGAGCGGACGAGCAGTACTTC
TRBJ2-5,TRBD2,TRBV11-2,-,CASSGSGTSGTYQETQYF,TGTGCCAGCAGCGGTTCCGGGACTAGCGGCACCTACCAAGAGACCCAGTACTTC
TRBJ2-1,TRBD2,TRBV2,-,CASSGGLAGLYNEQFF,TGTGCCAGCAGTGGCGGACTAGCGGGACTATACAATGAGCAGTTCTTC
TRBJ1-1,TRBD1,TRBV19,once,CASSRTGVYGITEAFF,TGTGCCAGTAGTAGGACAGGTGTTTATGGTATCACTGAAGCTTTCTTT
TRBJ2-5,-,TRBV6-6,many,CASSYTGDQETQYF,TGTGCCAGCAGTTATACGGGGGACCAAGAGACCCAGTACTTC
TRBJ2-1,-,TRBV7-9,once,CASSSSWGERSDEQFF,TGTGCCAGCAGCTCATCGTGGGGGGAGAGGTCCGATGAGCAGTTCTTC
TRBJ2-2,TRBD1,TRBV2,once,CASSVGQYTGELFF,TGTGCCAGCAGCGTGGGACAGTACACCGGGGAGCTGTTTTTT
TRBJ1-2,-,TRBV28,-,CASSLSIVGYTF,TGTGCCAGCAGTTTATCCATTGTTGGCTACACCTTC
TRBJ1-5,-,TRBV10-3,once,CAISTTFGQGFNQPQHF,TGTGCCATCAGCACCACGTTCGGGCAGGGGTTCAATCAGCCCCAGCATTTT
TRBJ2-7,TRBD2,TRBV4-2,-,CASSPLGGTSPSYEQYF,TGTGCCAGCAGCCCATTGGGGGGGACTAGCCCCTCCTACGAGCAGTACTTC
TRBJ2-7,-,TRBV18,-,CASSPWQGNEQYF,TGTGCCAGCTCACCGTGGCAGGGAAACGAGCAGTACTTC
TRBJ2-1,TRBD2,TRBV11-2,-,CASSLEWRLAGQEQFF,TGTGCCAGCAGCTTAGAGTGGCGACTAGCGGGTCAGGAGCAGTTCTTC
TRBJ1-5,TRBD1,TRBV7-2,-,CASSLGTANQPQHF,TGTGCCAGCAGTTTGGGGACAGCTAATCAGCCCCAGCATTTT
TRBJ1-2,TRBD1,TRBV7-2,-,CASSLTGKRLRGYTF,TGTGCCAGCAGCTTGACAGGGAAGAGATTACGGGGCTACACCTTC
TRBJ2-5,TRBD2,TRBV6-1,once,CASRWGLQPDGTQYF,TGTGCCAGCAGGTGGGGACTACAGCCCGATGGGACCCAGTACTTC